This T cell receptor beta chain originates from a study of blood T cell repertoires in COVID-19 (dated by TCRdb to between 2020 and 2021). About the study as a whole: Samples covering the acute and convalescent phases of COVID-19 were provided by collaborators in the United States, Italy and Spain. The prospective study material was composed of cDNA or gDNA derived from T cells, B-cell-depleted T cells, or PBMCs. The dataset comprised deeply sampled blood TCRbeta repertoires from subjects exposed to, actively infected with, or recovered from COVID-19. The repertoires were made available in a free public database intended to serve as a resource for research on the immune response to SARS-CoV-2. Samples were obtained from the ongoing ImmuneRACE study (first 160 participants) and from some 1,200 subjects provided by 6 global collaborators. Nearly every sample came with metadata listing a de-identified subject ID, COVID-19 status, age in years and sex. Where HLA class I and class II types were available, the types were taken from metadata supplied by the sample provider, not from assay-based typing. General study outcomes and caveats: The amount of clinical and demographic metadata varied by source and participant and was provided uncurated.

About this clone: The clone's antigen remains unknown. Qualities for individual bases were not recorded, and no much larger clone is one base off.

Trimmed from V: 5 bases; trimmed from J: 2 bases; junction bases lacking a gene match: 3. The CDR3, from cysteine to phenylalanine, totals 15 residues. CDR3 DNA only is kept here, 45 bases in frame from base 1. The germline V gene (reference sequence) provides CDR1 SEHNR and CDR2 FQNEAQ. TCRbeta CDR3 regions were amplified from genomic DNA using the immunoSEQ Assay, a bias-controlled multiplex PCR. In the paper's pipeline: The number of nucleated cells in each sample was estimated from the amplification of reference gene primers within the assay. To quantify the absolute abundance of each unique TCRbeta CDR3 rearrangement, sequence reads were collapsed and filtered. For each sample, productive Simpson clonality was calculated by taking the square root of Simpson's diversity index across productive rearrangements. TCRdb carries this immuneACCESS record with in-frame sequences only. Its versions omit some clonotypes, under half of them owing to an unresolved V gene in the studies checked, with the rest unexplained. The V and J calls and the clone size are those of that table, but D and trimming were determined from the DNA. For this sample there are about 80,000 clones; 82% appear just once. The biggest ten clones account for about an eighth of the sample.

The collaborating institutions used their own protocols to collect whole blood in K2EDTA tubes. Collaborator samples were shipped for TCRbeta analysis as frozen whole blood, isolated PBMCs, or DNA extracted from either sample type. The sequence links TRBV7-9 to TRBJ2-2, with 9 bases aligning to TRBD2. The clonotype was recovered from a man of 80 years or more with acute or convalescent COVID-19. What was sequenced was peripheral blood. This receptor has the CDR3 CASSVSGGNTGELFF. The DNA sequence follows: TGTGCCAGCAGCGTTAGCGGGGGAAACACCGGGGAGCTGTTTTTT.